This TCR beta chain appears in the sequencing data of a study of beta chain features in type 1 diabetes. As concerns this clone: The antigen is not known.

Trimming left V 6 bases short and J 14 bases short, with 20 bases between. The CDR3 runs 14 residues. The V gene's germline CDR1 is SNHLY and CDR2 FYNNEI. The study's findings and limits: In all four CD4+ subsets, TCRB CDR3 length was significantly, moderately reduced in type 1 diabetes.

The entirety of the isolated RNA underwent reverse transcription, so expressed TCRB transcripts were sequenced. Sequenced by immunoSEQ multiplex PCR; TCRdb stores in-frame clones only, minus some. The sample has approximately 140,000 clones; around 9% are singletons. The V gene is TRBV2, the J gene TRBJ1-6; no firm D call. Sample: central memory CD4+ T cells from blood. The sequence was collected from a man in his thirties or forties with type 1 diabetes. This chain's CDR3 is CASRRFLSMVTLHF. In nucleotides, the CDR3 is TGTGCCAGCAGGAGGTTTCTTTCAATGGTCACCCTCCACTTT. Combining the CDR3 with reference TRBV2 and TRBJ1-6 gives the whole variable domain EPEVTQTPSHQVTQMGQEVILRCVPISNHLYFYWYRQILGQKVEFLVSFYNNEISEKSEIFDDQFSVERPDGSNFTLKIRSTKLEDSAMYFCASRRFLSMVTLHFGNGTRLTVT.